This T cell receptor (beta chain) was recovered during a study of post-analysis software for immune sequencing data. Study-wide points: Pronounced co-clustering by F measure was evident among identically batched samples. About five TRBV segments were more frequent in patients than controls; TRBV5-6, TRBV5-1 and TRBV20-1 belonged to this group.

Included in the TCR beta cDNA libraries were unique molecular identifiers. T cells numbering about 0.85 to 10 million yielded cDNA molecules that totaled approximately 500,000. TCRdb itself ran the PCR reads through MiXCR, one entry per CDR3 protein. The data contain more than 450,000 distinct CDR3 sequences, around 44% of them singletons. This clonotype was counted only a few times. The antigen is unknown. Germline CDR1 SQVTM, CDR2 ANQGSEA. CDR3 size: 15 residues. V lost 4 bases and J lost 9; bases outside the gene matches: 13. The sequence derives from a girl aged 10 to 17 with multiple sclerosis. The chain recombines TRBV29-1 with TRBJ2-1; TRBD2 matches at 9 bases. The sample taken for sequencing was blood. The CDR3 sequence: CSVGLFAGGAGEQFF. As DNA, the CDR3 is TGCAGCGTTGGTCTCTTCGCGGGAGGGGCCGGTGAGCAGTTCTTC.